This record concerns one T cell receptor (beta chain) sequence. The antigen is unknown. The length of the CDR3 is 13 residues. Trimming took off 4 bases at V and 4 bases at J, with 10 bases between the two ends. The V gene's germline CDR1 is MNHEY and CDR2 SMNVEV (reference sequence). The entry originates in a study of a mutant IDH1 vaccine in newly diagnosed glioma. About the study: The treated group averaged about 41 years old and was about 60% male, about 40% female. Visit V12 was scheduled at week 35 and visit V13 at week 47. Before enrollment, patients got radiotherapy alone, temozolomide alone, or mostly the combination.

The time point here: week 47, end of study. Alongside topical imiquimod, each dose of vaccine comprised 300 ug of mutant IDH1 20-mer peptide. Donors had new WHO grade 3 or 4 IDH1-mutant, ATRX-lost astrocytomas. Profiling relied on immunoSEQ multiplex PCR, and the TCRdb table lists in-frame clones only, not all of them. Here the sample spans 30,000 to 40,000 clones, 87% being singletons. Specimen: PBMCs, collected from a glioma patient whose treatment included an IDH1 peptide vaccine. This TCR derives from a woman in her twenties or thirties with glioma. The chain employs TRBV27 and TRBJ1-2, with D maybe TRBD1 (5 bases). The DNA for the CDR3 is TGTGCCAGCAGTTACGGGGGTGGCTATGGCTACACCTTC. Translated, it gives CASSYGGGYGYTF.